These 21 T cell receptor beta chains share one sample of origin, sequenced in a study of T and B cells in COVID-19 patients. Multiplex PCR with BIOMED2 TRB-A/B primer pools amplified TRB rearrangements. TCRdb analysed the multiplex PCR reads with MiXCR anew, one entry per CDR3 protein. The table has approximately 15,000 distinct CDR3 sequences, around 30% seen once. From blood, roughly 220-550 ng of genomic DNA served as TRB template. Sequenced sample: blood. The receptors shown here come from a human donor who had recovered from COVID-19.

This clonotype is labeled medium-sized. V and J are TRBV13 and TRBJ2-7, with TRBD1 as a possible D gene (6 bases). The CDR3 loop spans 16 amino acids. CDR1 and CDR2 (germline): PRHDT, FYEKMQ (reference sequence). V dropped 2 bases and J dropped 2 bases, with 16 bases sitting between them. The chain's CDR3 is CASSLLGQGRTYEQYF. CDR3 nucleotides: TGTGCCAGCAGCTTACTCGGGCAGGGGCGAACCTACGAGCAGTACTTC.

The V gene is TRBV27, the J gene TRBJ1-6, with D unresolved. Germline-derived CDR1 and CDR2 are MNHEY and SMNVEV (reference sequence). The CDR3 has 16 amino acids. The V end was cut by 5 bases, the J end by 6 bases, with 17 bases between. CDR3 DNA sequence: TGTGCCAGCAGTCTAGGAAGAGGGCAAAGTAATTCACCCCTCCACTTT. This codes for CASSLGRGQSNSPLHF.

The genes are TRBV30 and TRBJ1-2; D perhaps matches TRBD1 (6 bases). Per the germline V gene, CDR1 is GTSNPN and CDR2 is SVGIG (reference sequence). This CDR3 has 12 amino acids. V was shortened by 0 bases and J by 11 bases, with 13 bases between the two germline ends. The CDR3 DNA follows: TGTGCCTGGAGTGTAATAACAGGGCCGTACACCTTC. Its translation: CAWSVITGPYTF. The variable domain in full, completed from reference TRBV30 and TRBJ1-2, reads SQTIHQWPATLVQPVGSPLSLECTVEGTSNPNLYWYRQAAGRGLQLLFYSVGIGQISSEVPQNLSASRPQDRQFILSSKKLLLSDSGFYLCAWSVITGPYTFGSGTRLTVV.

This clonotype occurred a few times. In DNA, the CDR3 is TGTGCCAGCAGTTTTAAGGGTGACACTGAAGCTTTCTTT. Protein product: CASSFKGDTEAFF. This sequence joins TRBV27 and TRBJ1-1; D gene unclear. In germline, CDR1 is MNHEY, CDR2 SMNVEV (reference sequence). CDR3 length: 13 amino acids. Trimming shortened V by 3 bases and J by 3 bases, and 8 bases separated the two germline ends.

This clonotype is termed medium-sized. This chain links TRBV6-2 or TRBV6-3 with TRBJ1-6; D perhaps matches TRBD1 (5 bases). The CDR3 sequence is 16 residues long. Per germline, CDR1 MNHEY and CDR2 SVGEGT. V was trimmed by 6 bases and J by 11 bases, leaving 23 bases between them. The chain's CDR3 is CASRRVPGLRPPPLHF. CDR3 coding DNA: TGTGCCAGCAGAAGAGTACCGGGACTGAGGCCACCACCCCTCCACTTT.

The CDR3 here is CASSLGGNEQFF. The DNA of the CDR3 is TGTGCCAGCAGCTTGGGGGGGAATGAGCAGTTCTTC. The genes are TRBV19 and TRBJ2-1; the match to TRBD2 covers 7 bases. Germline-derived CDR1 and CDR2 are LNHDA and SQIVND (reference sequence). This CDR3 is built from 12 residues. With V trimmed by 9 bases and J by 7 bases, 6 bases remained unmatched.

By its share, this clonotype is medium-sized. This chain links TRBV29-1 with TRBJ2-7; 7 bases are a match to TRBD1. The CDR3 is 14 amino acids. Germline-derived CDR1 and CDR2 are SQVTM and ANQGSEA. V was pared by 5 bases and J by 0 bases, with 7 bases of the junction left unmatched. The CDR3 coding sequence is TGCAGCGTTTCTGACAGGGTGGGCTCCTACGAGCAGTACTTC. This gives the protein CSVSDRVGSYEQYF.

V gene TRBV4-3 combines with J gene TRBJ2-2; D is possibly TRBD1 (6 bases). Germline lookup yields CDR1 LGHNA and CDR2 YSLEER. CDR3 size: 16 residues. V was shortened by 0 bases and J by 5 bases, with 13 bases between the two germline ends. CDR3 nucleotide sequence: TGCGCCAGCAGCCAAGACAGGGGCGTGGGTACCGGGGAGCTGTTTTTT. The encoded protein is CASSQDRGVGTGELFF.

This clonotype is termed medium-sized. The rearrangement joins TRBV30 to TRBJ2-7; perhaps TRBD2 as D (5 bases). Germline-derived CDR1 and CDR2 are GTSNPN and SVGIG (reference sequence). This CDR3 has 11 amino acids. V lost 5 bases and J 4 bases, leaving 9 bases between the germline ends. The DNA of the CDR3 is TGTGCCTGGTCCGGGGTATACGAGCAGTACTTC. Residues: CAWSGVYEQYF.

There are a few counts of this clonotype. The V and J genes are TRBV5-4 and TRBJ2-7; possibly TRBD1 for D (6 bases). The CDR3 has 16 residues. The V gene lost 4 bases and the J gene lost 1 base, with 18 bases spanning the gap. Germline values: CDR1 SGHNT, CDR2 YYREEE (reference sequence). CDR3 nucleotides: TGTGCCAGCAGCCCACAGGCAGGGGCACTATCCTACGAGCAGTACTTC. It encodes CASSPQAGALSYEQYF.

By its share, this clonotype is medium-sized. The rearrangement uses TRBV29-1 and TRBJ2-2, with D unclear. The CDR3 is 10 residues long. Germline CDR1 reads SQVTM; CDR2 reads ANQGSEA. Trimming pared 7 bases from V and 5 bases from J, leaving 5 bases between. The CDR3: CSARTGELFF. For the CDR3, the DNA is TGCAGCGCCCGAACCGGGGAGCTGTTTTTT.

This clonotype is classed as medium-sized. In DNA form, the CDR3 reads TGCAGCGTGAAAATAGAGCCGGCGCCGCAGTATTTT. Protein sequence: CSVKIEPAPQYF. The chain employs TRBV29-1 and TRBJ2-3; no clear D. The V end lost 6 bases, the J end lost 10 bases, and 17 bases lay between the germline ends. CDR1 SQVTM and CDR2 ANQGSEA come from the germline V gene. The CDR3 is 12 amino acids.

Within the sample, this clonotype is medium-sized (0.01 to 0.1%). The chain carries TRBV11-3 and TRBJ2-3; D may match TRBD1 or TRBD2 (7 bases each). Germline V gene sequence: CDR1 SGHNT, CDR2 YENEEA. Trimming left V 8 bases short and J 0 bases short, with 12 bases between. This CDR3 has 14 amino acids. This CDR3 reads CASGRGGSTDTQYF. The CDR3 nucleotides are TGTGCCAGCGGCAGGGGGGGTAGCACAGATACGCAGTATTTT. Supplemented by reference TRBV11-3 and TRBJ2-3, the full variable domain reads EAGVVQSPRYKIIEKKQPVAFWCNPISGHNTLYWYLQNLGQGPELLIRYENEEAVDDSQLPKDRFSAERLKGVDSTLKIQPAELGDSAVYLCASGRGGSTDTQYFGPGTRLTVL.

By sample fraction, this clonotype is medium-sized (0.01 to 0.1%). This sequence joins TRBV19 and TRBJ1-4; D may be TRBD1 (5 bases). The germline gives CDR1 LNHDA, CDR2 SQIVND (reference sequence). Deletions cut 7 bases from V and 0 bases from J, with 9 bases between. CDR3 length: 14 residues. CDR3 loop: CASKGTTTNEKLFF. In DNA form, the CDR3 reads TGTGCCAGTAAGGGGACCACAACTAATGAAAAACTGTTTTTT.

Judged by abundance, this clonotype is medium-sized (0.01 to 0.1%). V is TRBV29-1 and J is TRBJ2-7; unclear D gene. This CDR3 is built from 9 residues. V gave up 6 bases and J gave up 6 bases, with 6 bases separating them. Germline values: CDR1 SQVTM, CDR2 ANQGSEA. In DNA form, the CDR3 reads TGCAGCGTCCCCCCCGAGCAGTACTTC. Encoded protein: CSVPPEQYF.

V and J are TRBV6-1 and TRBJ2-1; TRBD2 matches at 7 bases. The CDR3 has 13 amino acids. From germline, CDR1 is MNHNS and CDR2 SASEGT. Trimming removed 10 bases from V and 4 bases from J; junction bases left unmatched: 7. DNA for the CDR3: TGTGCCATTGGGGGGGGAGCGTACAATGAGCAGTTCTTC. This translates into CAIGGGAYNEQFF.

This clonotype was picked up one time. The chain has TRBV11-3 and TRBJ2-5, with D perhaps being TRBD1 or TRBD2 (6 bases each). The CDR3 has 15 residues. V shed 3 bases and J shed 1 base, with 12 bases lying between them. Germline CDR1 and CDR2: SGHNT and YENEEA. In DNA, the CDR3 is TGTGCCAGCAGCTTGGGGGGCGTACCCCAAGAGACCCAGTACTTC. Translating gives CASSLGGVPQETQYF.

V gene TRBV14 combines with J gene TRBJ2-7, with no clear D. Germline CDR1 and CDR2: SGHDN and FVKESK. Trimming cost V 3 bases and J 4 bases, with 10 bases left between them. The CDR3 runs to 13 residues. The CDR3 sequence: CASSHNSVYEQYF. CDR3 bases: TGTGCCAGCAGCCACAACAGTGTATACGAGCAGTACTTC.

This clonotype qualifies as medium-sized. The chain uses TRBV27 and TRBJ2-1; weak D call: TRBD2 (6 bases). The V gene's germline CDR1 is MNHEY and CDR2 SMNVEV (reference sequence). The CDR3 totals 12 residues. V lost 6 bases to trimming and J lost 10 bases, with 13 bases between them. The CDR3 here is CASSQPRGEQFF. CDR3 nucleotides: TGTGCCAGCAGCCAACCCCGGGGGGAGCAGTTCTTC.

There are many counts of this clonotype. CDR3 in DNA: TGCAGCTTAAGTCTGAACACTGAAGCTTTCTTT. It specifies CSLSLNTEAFF. V is TRBV29-1 and J is TRBJ1-1; D unresolved. CDR3 length: 11 amino acids. Germline V lookup: CDR1 SQVTM, CDR2 ANQGSEA. Trimming cost V 8 bases and J 0 bases, with 7 bases left between them.

The chain joins TRBV24-1 to TRBJ2-3; D unresolved. Trimming shortened V by 4 bases and J by 2 bases, and 6 bases separated the two germline ends. Per the germline V gene, CDR1 is KGHDR and CDR2 is SFDVKD. The CDR3 loop spans 13 amino acids. The CDR3 here is CATSEGSTDTQYF. In nucleotides, the CDR3 is TGTGCCACCAGTGAGGGGTCCACAGATACGCAGTATTTT.